This T cell receptor beta chain was obtained from a study of T cell responses to AZD1222 COVID-19 vaccine. TCRdb's copy holds only in-frame clones and misses some; the assay was immunoSEQ multiplex PCR. Among tens of thousands of clones listed, about 84% were seen once. The CDR3 is 14 residues long. The V gene lost 4 bases and the J gene lost 7 bases, with 11 bases spanning the gap. From germline, CDR1 is MGHRA and CDR2 YSYEKL. This TCR was sampled from an adult in good health. The specimen was peripheral blood, collected on day 0 of AZD1222 vaccination. This chain links TRBV4-1 with TRBJ1-6; unclear D gene. CDR3 sequence: CASSRGAGNSPLHF. In DNA form, the CDR3 reads TGCGCCAGCAGCCGTGGAGCGGGCAATTCACCCCTCCACTTT.